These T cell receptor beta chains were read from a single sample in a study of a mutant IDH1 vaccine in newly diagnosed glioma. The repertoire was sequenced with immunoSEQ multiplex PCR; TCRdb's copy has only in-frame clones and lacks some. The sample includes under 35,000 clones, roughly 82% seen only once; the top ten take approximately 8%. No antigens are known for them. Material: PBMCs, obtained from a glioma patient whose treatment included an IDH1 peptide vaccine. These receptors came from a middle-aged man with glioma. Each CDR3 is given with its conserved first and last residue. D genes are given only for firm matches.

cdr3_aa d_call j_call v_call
CASRGDRGLKGYGYTF TRBD1 TRBJ1-2 TRBV19
CASTLSGLGGYTF . TRBJ1-2 TRBV28
CASSRQGNTEAFF TRBD1 TRBJ1-1 TRBV2
CATSPPGGAPTQYF TRBD2 TRBJ2-3 TRBV15
CASSSPGGGTNSPLHF . TRBJ1-6 TRBV5-4
CASSSGGGSYNEQFF . TRBJ2-1 TRBV5-1
CATPDRGCGANVLTF . TRBJ2-6 TRBV21-1
CASSLSSDSPLHF . TRBJ1-6 TRBV11-3
CSAERGNTIYF . TRBJ1-3 TRBV29-1
CASSPTRGLTEAFF . TRBJ1-1 TRBV7-2
CASSKKGPPREKNIQYF . TRBJ2-4 TRBV21-1
CASSFGGVGEQFF . TRBJ2-1 TRBV7-2
CASATLTGGAGGYTF TRBD1 TRBJ1-2 TRBV19
CASSDRGQSYEQYF TRBD1 TRBJ2-7 TRBV2
CSVSSGETQYF . TRBJ2-5 TRBV29-1
CASSRPGTEGTGELFF TRBD1 TRBJ2-2 TRBV6-6
CASSARGAVEKLFF TRBD1 TRBJ1-4 TRBV6-1
CASSYQKGAGNSGNTIYF . TRBJ1-3 TRBV6-8
CASSSGGSLDEQYF TRBD2 TRBJ2-7 TRBV7-9
CASSTPSGRSYNEQFF TRBD2 TRBJ2-1 TRBV19
CASSTSGTINTGELFF . TRBJ2-2 TRBV7-2
CASSRGGAETQYF . TRBJ2-5 TRBV6-5
CASSYWSRGNQPQHF . TRBJ1-5 TRBV6-5
CAFAGAYEQYF . TRBJ2-7 TRBV30
CASSFGQNTEAFF . TRBJ1-1 TRBV5-6
CARKLPLGSYNEQFF . TRBJ2-1 TRBV25-1
CASSYQGYTEAFF . TRBJ1-1 TRBV11-3
CASSVGRAGETQYF . TRBJ2-5 TRBV9
CASTSGVAGGYTF . TRBJ1-2 TRBV5-4
CASSQGAGAYEQYF . TRBJ2-7 TRBV4-1
CASSLGSFQGLKNQPQHF . TRBJ1-5 TRBV7-9
CASSLDVRNEKLFF . TRBJ1-4 TRBV7-9
CASSSRGNYNEQFF . TRBJ2-1 TRBV7-8
CASSLAGGRGTGELFF TRBD2 TRBJ2-2 TRBV5-5
CASSLAAWRSPYNEQFF . TRBJ2-1 TRBV4-1
CASSLEGLAYNEQFF TRBD2 TRBJ2-1 TRBV7-2
CASSIPPQVEGAFF . TRBJ1-1 TRBV19
CASSPGLAGSGPVYEQYF TRBD2 TRBJ2-7 TRBV19
CASSLDPGQGAGEQYF TRBD1 TRBJ2-7 TRBV5-5
CASSQFDGLPYEQYF . TRBJ2-7 TRBV14
CASSDGVSYEQYF . TRBJ2-7 TRBV2